This passage covers 4 T cell receptor beta chains from one sample sequenced in a study of PD-1 blockade in classical Hodgkin lymphoma. Here immunoSEQ multiplex PCR was the method, and the copy in TCRdb shows in-frame clones only, minus some. The sample shows under 95,000 clones, more than 85% of them seen only once. All the patients suffered relapse after autologous stem cell transplantation, and brentuximab vedotin exposure differed. The material was peripheral blood mononuclear cells (PBMCs), obtained at baseline. These receptors were collected from a human donor with classical Hodgkin lymphoma.

The chain is built from TRBV5-6 and TRBJ2-2; 11 nucleotides line up with TRBD1. Germline-derived CDR1 and CDR2 are SGHDT and YYEEEE. CDR3 length equals 18 residues. The junction had 7 bases not matched to a gene; V was cut back by 2 bases and J by 1 base. The CDR3 DNA reads as TGTGCCAGCAGCTTAGGGGACAGGGGGTATTTGAACACCGGGGAGCTGTTTTTT. Amino acids: CASSLGDRGYLNTGELFF.

This chain uses TRBV28 with TRBJ1-5; D is undetermined. V lost 8 bases, J lost 6 bases, and 17 bases lay in between. The CDR3 totals 14 residues. Germline V gives CDR1 MDHEN, CDR2 SYDVKM. For the CDR3, the DNA is TGTGCCAGCCAATTGCCCGGAACGGCTCAGCCCCAGCATTTT. Protein: CASQLPGTAQPQHF.

The gene calls are TRBV11-2 and TRBJ2-4; D possibly uses TRBD1 or TRBD2 (5 bases each). Germline CDR1 is SGHAT and CDR2 is FQNNGV. V shed 8 bases and J shed 1 base, with 21 bases lying between them. This CDR3 region has 17 residues. For the CDR3, the DNA is TGTGCCAGCCATACGATCAGGGACCTAGGCGCCAAAAACATTCAGTACTTC. It encodes CASHTIRDLGAKNIQYF.

The table lists this clone with a count of one. The rearrangement joins TRBV19 to TRBJ2-3, with D maybe TRBD1 (6 bases). CDR3 length: 13 residues. Trimming cost V 7 bases and J 1 base, with 9 bases left between them. The V gene's germline CDR1 is LNHDA and CDR2 SQIVND (reference sequence). CDR3 sequence (DNA): TGTGCCAGTACCCGGACAGGCACAGATACGCAGTATTTT. Amino acids: CASTRTGTDTQYF. Full variable domain (remainder filled in from reference TRBV19 and TRBJ2-3): DGGITQSPKYLFRKEGQNVTLSCEQNLNHDAMYWYRQDPGQGLRLIYYSQIVNDFQKGDIAEGYSVSREKKESFPLTVTSAQKNPTAFYLCASTRTGTDTQYFGPGTRLTVL.